Presented here are 14 T cell receptor beta chains from one specimen sequenced in a study of CD8 T cells in Susac syndrome. RNA, at roughly 0.5 to 1 ug, was reverse transcribed with random hexamers. TCRdb re-analysed the immunoSEQ multiplex PCR reads in MiXCR, keeping a single row per CDR3 protein. The sample holds under 200,000 distinct CDR3 sequences; about 93% are singletons and the top ten take about 0.13%. The sample consisted of CD4+ T cells from PBMCs. The receptors originated from a human donor in good health.

This rearrangement joins TRBV7-2 to TRBJ2-5, with TRBD2 identical over 8 bases. The length of the CDR3 is 16 residues. Germline trimming cut 1 base from V and 5 bases from J; bases unmatched to any gene: 9. Germline CDR1 and CDR2: SGHTA and FQGNSA. CDR3 bases: TGTGCCAGCAGCTTAGTTGGCGGGGGGAGTGGGGAGACCCAGTACTTC. Translated: CASSLVGGGSGETQYF.

V gene TRBV19 combines with J gene TRBJ1-5, with D possibly matching TRBD1 (5 bases). The CDR3 runs 17 residues. Trimming pared 5 bases from V and 2 bases from J, leaving 19 bases between. The V gene's germline CDR1 is LNHDA and CDR2 SQIVND (reference sequence). CDR3 sequence (DNA): TGTGCCAGTAGTGGAACCCCTGGACATTCGGGCAATCAGCCCCAGCATTTT. Amino acid sequence: CASSGTPGHSGNQPQHF.

The chain employs TRBV19 and TRBJ2-7, with a tentative D call TRBD2 (5 bases). This CDR3 is 13 amino acids long. V lost 3 bases to trimming and J lost 0 bases, with 6 bases between them. Germline lookup yields CDR1 LNHDA and CDR2 SQIVND (reference sequence). The CDR3 sequence is CASSIRDSYEQYF. CDR3 in DNA: TGTGCCAGTAGTATTCGGGACTCCTACGAGCAGTACTTC.

The genes are TRBV24-1 and TRBJ2-3; TRBD2 might be the D (6 bases). The V gene lost 4 bases and the J gene lost 6 bases, with 13 bases spanning the gap. Germline V CDR1 and CDR2: KGHDR, SFDVKD. The CDR3 covers 14 residues. The CDR3 reads CATSDRGLSDTQYF. In nucleotides, the CDR3 is TGTGCCACCAGTGACCGAGGACTATCGGATACGCAGTATTTT.

This clonotype came up a few times. The CDR3 DNA is TGTGCCAGCAGTATCGCAACTAATGAAAAACTGTTTTTT. This translates into CASSIATNEKLFF. V usage is TRBV28 and J usage is TRBJ1-4, with D unclear. The CDR3 is made up of 13 amino acids. Trimming took 5 bases from V and 0 from J, leaving 4 bases between them. Germline V lookup: CDR1 MDHEN, CDR2 SYDVKM.

The chain employs TRBV15 and TRBJ1-2; D might be TRBD1 (5 bases). The CDR3 contains 15 residues. Deletions cut 0 bases from V and 8 bases from J, with 16 bases between. Germline V CDR1 and CDR2: LNHNV, YYDKDF (reference sequence). CDR3 sequence (DNA): TGTGCCACCAGCAGAGATCAGACCTTCTCAGGGGGCTACACCTTC. Translating it yields CATSRDQTFSGGYTF.

The count of this clonotype is one. The V call is TRBV9, the J call TRBJ1-6; D not resolved. Germline V gives CDR1 SGDLS, CDR2 YYNGEE. The germline V and J ends were trimmed by 0 bases and 6 bases, with 7 bases remaining between them. The length of the CDR3 is 14 residues. The chain's CDR3 is CASSVEHFNSPLHF. DNA for the CDR3: TGTGCCAGCAGCGTAGAGCATTTTAATTCACCCCTCCACTTT.

The V gene is TRBV29-1, the J gene TRBJ1-6; D may be TRBD1 (5 bases). Germline assignment: CDR1 SQVTM and CDR2 ANQGSEA. This CDR3 is built from 17 residues. V lost 0 bases and J lost 4, with 16 bases in between. This CDR3 is CSVEDDSRSGYNSPLHF. As DNA, the CDR3 is TGCAGCGTTGAAGATGACAGTCGGTCGGGGTATAATTCACCCCTCCACTTT. Looking up the rest from reference TRBV29-1 and TRBJ1-6 gives the full variable domain: SAVISQKPSRDICQRGTSLTIQCQVDSQVTMMFWYRQQPGQSLTLIATANQGSEATYESGFVIDKFPISRPNLTFSTLTVSNMSPEDSSIYLCSVEDDSRSGYNSPLHFGNGTRLTVT.

The V call is TRBV19, the J call TRBJ2-6; 8 bases agree with TRBD1. There are 17 residues in the CDR3. In germline, CDR1 is LNHDA, CDR2 SQIVND (reference sequence). Trimming at V came to 5 bases and at J to 2 bases, leaving 8 bases not matched to a gene. CDR3 residues: CASSDPAGGTGANVLTF. CDR3 coding DNA: TGTGCCAGTAGTGATCCAGCAGGGGGCACTGGGGCCAACGTCCTGACTTTC.

The chain carries TRBV20-1 and TRBJ2-5; possibly TRBD2 for D (6 bases). The V gene lost 4 bases and the J gene lost 4 bases, with 13 bases spanning the gap. The CDR3 is 13 amino acids. Germline CDR1 DFQATT, CDR2 SNEGSKA (reference sequence). The CDR3 region has the DNA TGCAGTGCTACCGGGCGGGATGGAGAGACCCAGTACTTC. Translation gives CSATGRDGETQYF.

The chain employs TRBV2 and TRBJ1-5; D gene uncertain. V was pared by 6 bases and J by 7 bases, with 10 bases between. This CDR3 has 12 residues. Germline V gene lookup returns CDR1 SNHLY and CDR2 FYNNEI. CDR3 in DNA: TGTGCCAGCAGGGGAGAAGGACAGCCCCAGCATTTT. Its translation is CASRGEGQPQHF. Based on the CDR3 plus reference TRBV2 and TRBJ1-5, the full variable domain is EPEVTQTPSHQVTQMGQEVILRCVPISNHLYFYWYRQILGQKVEFLVSFYNNEISEKSEIFDDQFSVERPDGSNFTLKIRSTKLEDSAMYFCASRGEGQPQHFGDGTRLSIL.

CDR3 sequence: CASSLRASGPPDTQYF. DNA of the CDR3: TGTGCCAGCAGCTTACGGGCTAGCGGTCCCCCGGATACGCAGTATTTT. The J gene is TRBJ2-3, the V gene TRBV7-2; the match to TRBD2 covers 7 bases. The CDR3 totals 16 residues. Germline V gene data show CDR1 as SGHTA and CDR2 as FQGNSA. Trimming at V came to 2 bases and at J to 6 bases, leaving 11 bases not matched to a gene. Complete variable domain (other parts from reference TRBV7-2 and TRBJ2-3): GAGVSQSPSNKVTEKGKDVELRCDPISGHTALYWYRQSLGQGLEFLIYFQGNSAPDKSGLPSDRFSAERTGGSVSTLTIQRTQQEDSAVYLCASSLRASGPPDTQYFGPGTRLTVL.

The rearrangement joins TRBV12-3 or TRBV12-4 to TRBJ2-1, with 9 bases aligning to TRBD2. The CDR3 loop spans 16 amino acids. V gave up 5 bases and J gave up 6 bases; unmatched junction bases: 11. The CDR3 sequence is CASSQARTSVGNEQFF. The CDR3 coding sequence is TGTGCCAGCAGTCAGGCTCGGACTAGCGTTGGCAATGAGCAGTTCTTC.

This chain connects TRBV3-1 to TRBJ2-1, with D possibly called TRBD1 or TRBD2 (6 bases each). Trimming removed 0 bases from V and 9 bases from J, with 12 bases in between. This CDR3 region has 14 residues. Germline V CDR1 and CDR2: LGHDT, YNNKEL (reference sequence). DNA of the CDR3: TGTGCCAGCAGCCAAGATTGGGGGCGGGGTGAGCAGTTCTTC. This encodes CASSQDWGRGEQFF.